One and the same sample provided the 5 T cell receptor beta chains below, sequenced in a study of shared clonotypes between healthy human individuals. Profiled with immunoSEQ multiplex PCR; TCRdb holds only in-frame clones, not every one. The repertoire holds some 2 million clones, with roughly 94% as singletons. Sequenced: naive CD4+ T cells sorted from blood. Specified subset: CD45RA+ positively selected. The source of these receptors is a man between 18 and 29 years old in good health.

The CDR3 DNA is TGTGCCAGCAGTTCGGGACAGGGTGATATTGGCTACACCTTC. Its translation is CASSSGQGDIGYTF. The V gene is TRBV5-4, the J gene TRBJ1-2; 9 bases map to TRBD1. CDR1 and CDR2 from the germline V gene are SGHNT and YYREEE (reference sequence). The CDR3 has 14 amino acids. V lost 5 bases and J lost 7; bases outside the gene matches: 9.

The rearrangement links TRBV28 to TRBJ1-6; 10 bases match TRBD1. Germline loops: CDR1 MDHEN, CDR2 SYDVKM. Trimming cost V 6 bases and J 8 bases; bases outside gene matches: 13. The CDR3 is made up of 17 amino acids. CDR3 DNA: TGTGCCAGCAGGCAGACAGGGGGCTTGCCCATTCATTCACCCCTCCACTTT. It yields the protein CASRQTGGLPIHSPLHF.

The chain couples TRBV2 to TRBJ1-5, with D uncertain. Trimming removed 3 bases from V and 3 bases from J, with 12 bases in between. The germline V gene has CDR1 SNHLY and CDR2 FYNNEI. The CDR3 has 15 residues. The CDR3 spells CASSDYAGVNQPQHF. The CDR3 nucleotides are TGTGCCAGCAGTGACTACGCAGGCGTCAATCAGCCCCAGCATTTT. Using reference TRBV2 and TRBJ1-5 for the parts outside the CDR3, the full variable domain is EPEVTQTPSHQVTQMGQEVILRCVPISNHLYFYWYRQILGQKVEFLVSFYNNEISEKSEIFDDQFSVERPDGSNFTLKIRSTKLEDSAMYFCASSDYAGVNQPQHFGDGTRLSIL.

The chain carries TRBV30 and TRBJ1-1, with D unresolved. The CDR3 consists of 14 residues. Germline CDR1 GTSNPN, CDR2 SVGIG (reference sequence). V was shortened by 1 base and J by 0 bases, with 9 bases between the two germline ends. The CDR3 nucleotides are TGTGCCTGGAGTGCCGTGTTGCTGAACACTGAAGCTTTCTTT. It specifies CAWSAVLLNTEAFF.

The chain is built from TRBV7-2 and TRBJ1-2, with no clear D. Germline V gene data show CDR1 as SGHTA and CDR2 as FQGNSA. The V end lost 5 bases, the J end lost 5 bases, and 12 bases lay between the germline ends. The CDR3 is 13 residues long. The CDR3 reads CASSPSPGYGYTF. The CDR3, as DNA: TGTGCCAGCAGCCCTTCGCCGGGGTATGGCTACACCTTC.